One and the same sample provided the 24 T cell receptor beta chains below, sequenced in a study of Graves' ophthalmopathy and Graves' hyperthyroidism. Beta-chain TCR CDR3 regions were amplified from RNA transcripts. The first round was an RT-PCR with HTBI primers, and the second round was a multiplex PCR. TCRdb re-derived calls from the multiplex PCR reads in MiXCR, one entry per CDR3 protein. Of 260,000 or so distinct CDR3 sequences in the sample, around 45% are singletons; the top ten hold roughly 50%. Sequencing was carried out using peripheral blood. These receptors were collected from an adult man with Graves' ophthalmopathy.

The chain combines TRBV7-9 with TRBJ1-4; D is perhaps TRBD1 (5 bases). Trimming left V 2 bases short and J 5 bases short, with 18 bases between. The CDR3 extends over 17 amino acids. Germline V gene lookup returns CDR1 SEHNR and CDR2 FQNEAQ (reference sequence). The CDR3 is CASSLSFGGAENEKLFF. In DNA, the CDR3 is TGTGCCAGCAGCTTAAGTTTCGGCGGGGCAGAGAATGAAAAACTGTTTTTT.

The CDR3 DNA follows: TGTGCCAGCAGCCCTGATGGGACTCGCGCTGAAGCTTTCTTT. It translates to CASSPDGTRAEAFF. This chain uses TRBV7-2 with TRBJ1-1, with D maybe TRBD1 (5 bases). The CDR3 consists of 14 residues. Germline V gives CDR1 SGHTA, CDR2 FQGNSA. Trimming pared 5 bases from V and 6 bases from J, leaving 16 bases between.

CDR3 in amino acids: CSVGSESGGYTF. CDR3 in DNA: TGCAGCGTTGGTTCGGAGTCTGGAGGCTACACCTTC. J is TRBJ1-2 and V is TRBV29-1, with no clear D. From germline, CDR1 is SQVTM and CDR2 ANQGSEA. V dropped 4 bases and J dropped 8 bases, with 14 bases sitting between them. The CDR3 is 12 residues long. Full variable domain (missing parts from reference TRBV29-1 and TRBJ1-2): SAVISQKPSRDICQRGTSLTIQCQVDSQVTMMFWYRQQPGQSLTLIATANQGSEATYESGFVIDKFPISRPNLTFSTLTVSNMSPEDSSIYLCSVGSESGGYTFGSGTRLTVV.

This sequence joins TRBV25-1 and TRBJ2-2; 9 nucleotides align to TRBD1. CDR1 and CDR2 from the germline V gene are MGHDK and SYGVNS. This CDR3 is built from 14 residues. The V segment lost 4 bases and the J segment 5 bases; nucleotides outside the gene matches: 2. CDR3 residues: CASSGTGETGELFF. CDR3 DNA sequence: TGTGCCAGCAGTGGGACAGGGGAGACCGGGGAGCTGTTTTTT.

This chain joins TRBV20-1 and TRBJ1-2; D is uncertain. Trimming took off 2 bases at V and 4 bases at J, with 17 bases between the two ends. Germline assignment: CDR1 DFQATT and CDR2 SNEGSKA (reference sequence). The CDR3 totals 15 residues. CDR3 sequence reads: CSARSRTSGSYGYTF. The CDR3, as DNA: TGCAGTGCTAGATCTCGGACTAGCGGGAGCTATGGCTACACCTTC.

The chain couples TRBV7-9 to TRBJ1-3; D is uncertain. Germline loops: CDR1 SEHNR, CDR2 FQNEAQ (reference sequence). V was pared by 1 base and J by 0 bases, with 7 bases between. This CDR3 region has 15 residues. The CDR3 sequence: CASSLGGASGNTIYF. The CDR3 DNA is TGTGCCAGCAGCTTAGGAGGAGCCTCTGGAAACACCATATATTTT.

Comments on this clonotype: This may arise from a read error, as a much more abundant clone is one base away. The chain recombines TRBV10-3 with TRBJ2-7; D remains ambiguous. Near its end, the DNA agrees better with TRBJ2-1, so the J call may be wrong. Germline values: CDR1 ENHRY, CDR2 SYGVKD. CDR3 length: 11 amino acids. Here the CDR3 reads CAISDGNEQFF. For the CDR3, the DNA is TGTGCCATCAGTGATGGGAATGAGCAGTTCTTC.

J is TRBJ1-4 and V is TRBV5-1, with a tentative D call TRBD1 (6 bases). Trimming pared 2 bases from V and 3 bases from J, leaving 11 bases between. Germline V gene lookup returns CDR1 SGHRS and CDR2 YFSETQ. The CDR3 length is 15 residues. The CDR3 sequence is CASSLYRAANEKLFF. The CDR3 region has the DNA TGCGCCAGCAGCTTATACAGGGCGGCTAATGAAAAACTGTTTTTT.

This clonotype appeared a few times. The chain uses TRBV29-1 and TRBJ1-4; tentatively, D is TRBD1 (6 bases). The length of the CDR3 is 12 residues. Trimming removed 4 bases from V and 7 bases from J, with 10 bases in between. Germline-derived CDR1 and CDR2 are SQVTM and ANQGSEA. CDR3 in amino acids: CSVGRGTEKLFF. The DNA for the CDR3 is TGCAGCGTTGGTAGGGGGACTGAAAAACTGTTTTTT.

V and J are TRBV7-9 and TRBJ2-5; possible D gene TRBD1, 6 bases. In germline, CDR1 is SEHNR, CDR2 FQNEAQ (reference sequence). Trimming removed 3 bases at V and 1 base at J, with 15 bases between. The CDR3 consists of 16 residues. CDR3 nucleotides: TGTGCCAGCAGCTTGGTCGGAAGAGGGGGCCAAGAGACCCAGTACTTC. It specifies CASSLVGRGGQETQYF.

J is TRBJ2-7 and V is TRBV20-1; 7 bases fit TRBD2. Germline CDR1 reads DFQATT; CDR2 reads SNEGSKA (reference sequence). The CDR3 sequence is 16 residues long. The V gene end was trimmed by 1 base and the J gene end by 2 bases; junction bases not matched to a gene: 11. As DNA, the CDR3 is TGCAGTGCTAGAGGAAGGGAGGGTGTTGACGCCTACGAGCAGTACTTC. Encoded protein: CSARGREGVDAYEQYF.

This rearrangement joins TRBV18 to TRBJ2-2; weak D call: TRBD2 (6 bases). Germline CDR1 and CDR2: KGHSH and LQKENI. V was clipped by 8 bases and J by 3 bases, with 25 bases between them. The CDR3 totals 18 residues. The CDR3 bases are TGTGCCAGCAGCCAAGATCTGGGACTCCCGGTTCACACCGGGGAGCTGTTTTTT. It encodes CASSQDLGLPVHTGELFF.

This clonotype was recorded many times. This sequence joins TRBV29-1 and TRBJ2-7, with TRBD1 identical over 11 bases. Germline V gives CDR1 SQVTM, CDR2 ANQGSEA. The CDR3 has 13 residues. J was trimmed by 5 bases and V by 5 bases; bases with no gene match: 5. CDR3 loop: CSVTGTGGHEQYF. CDR3 DNA: TGCAGCGTTACCGGGACAGGGGGACACGAGCAGTACTTC.

The chain combines TRBV5-5 with TRBJ1-5; D is uncertain. Deletions cut 4 bases from V and 7 bases from J, with 18 bases between. The germline V gene encodes CDR1 SGHKS and CDR2 YYEKEE (reference sequence). This CDR3 is 15 amino acids long. CDR3 loop: CASSPDGGIRQPQHF. In DNA, the CDR3 is TGTGCCAGCAGCCCGGACGGTGGTATACGGCAGCCCCAGCATTTT.

This sequence joins TRBV6-5 and TRBJ1-2, with D hard to call. The CDR3 extends over 13 amino acids. CDR1 and CDR2 (germline): MNHEY, SVGAGI. The germline V and J ends were trimmed by 7 bases and 1 base, with 10 bases remaining between them. The CDR3 loop is CASTYGVNYGYTF. The CDR3 DNA follows: TGTGCCAGCACATACGGAGTTAACTATGGCTACACCTTC.

There are a few counts of this clonotype. The chain's CDR3 is CASSLAPDSKQYF. The DNA for the CDR3 is TGTGCCAGCAGCTTAGCCCCGGACAGCAAACAGTACTTC. The gene calls are TRBV7-9 and TRBJ2-7; D possibly corresponds to TRBD1 (6 bases). The CDR3 length is 13 residues. Germline CDR1 SEHNR, CDR2 FQNEAQ (reference sequence). The ends were cut back, 0 bases at V and 10 bases at J, with 13 bases in the middle.

J is TRBJ1-6 and V is TRBV20-1, with TRBD1 identical over 8 bases. Per germline, CDR1 DFQATT and CDR2 SNEGSKA (reference sequence). The CDR3 length is 12 residues. Germline trimming cut 0 bases from V and 16 bases from J; bases unmatched to any gene: 5. The CDR3 here is CSARDGQGPLHF. CDR3 sequence (DNA): TGCAGTGCTAGAGATGGACAGGGCCCTCTCCACTTT.

A note on this clonotype: The junction differs from germline at one of its ends, possibly a read error. The chain is built from TRBV20-1 and TRBJ1-5; a possible D gene is TRBD1 (5 bases). This CDR3 comprises 15 residues. Germline V CDR1 and CDR2: DFQATT, SNEGSKA (reference sequence). DNA of the CDR3: TGCAGTGCTCGAGACGGCAGGGAAAGGAATCAGCCCCAGCATTTT. It encodes CSARDGRERNQPQHF.

The chain combines TRBV19 with TRBJ2-5; D possibly matches TRBD1 or TRBD2 (5 bases each). This CDR3 comprises 14 residues. The germline gives CDR1 LNHDA, CDR2 SQIVND (reference sequence). The V end lost 6 bases, the J end lost 1 base, and 12 bases lay between the germline ends. CDR3 loop: CASSSGTGQETQYF. The CDR3 DNA reads as TGTGCCAGTAGCTCCGGGACCGGCCAAGAGACCCAGTACTTC.

This clonotype was detected once. This rearrangement joins TRBV19 to TRBJ1-1; a weak D match, TRBD1 (6 bases). Germline V gene data show CDR1 as LNHDA and CDR2 as SQIVND (reference sequence). The CDR3 totals 17 residues. Trimming took 8 bases from V and 0 from J, leaving 22 bases between them. CDR3 sequence reads: CASSLWFGGGLNTEAFF. CDR3 in DNA: TGTGCCAGTTCCTTATGGTTCGGGGGCGGTTTGAACACTGAAGCTTTCTTT.

This chain connects TRBV6-1 to TRBJ1-5; D gene unclear. V was cut by 5 bases and J by 6 bases, with 14 bases left in between. This CDR3 has 14 amino acids. The germline CDR1 and CDR2 sequences are MNHNS and SASEGT. CDR3 coding DNA: TGTGCCAGCAGTACCTCCGGGGAAGGTCAGCCCCAGCATTTT. It yields the protein CASSTSGEGQPQHF.

The V call is TRBV28, the J call TRBJ1-5; D might be TRBD1 (6 bases). CDR3 length equals 15 residues. V shed 3 bases and J shed 3 bases, with 12 bases lying between them. CDR1 is MDHEN and CDR2 is SYDVKM in the germline V gene. The CDR3: CASSFGAGVNQPQHF. In DNA form, the CDR3 reads TGTGCCAGCAGTTTCGGGGCAGGGGTCAATCAGCCCCAGCATTTT. The whole variable domain, remainder taken from reference TRBV28 and TRBJ1-5, is DVKVTQSSRYLVKRTGEKVFLECVQDMDHENMFWYRQDPGLGLRLIYFSYDVKMKEKGDIPEGYSVSREKKERFSLILESASTNQTSMYLCASSFGAGVNQPQHFGDGTRLSIL.

The chain carries TRBV20-1 and TRBJ1-4, with D possibly being TRBD1 (5 bases). The CDR3 extends over 13 amino acids. The V and J ends lost 0 bases and 3 bases respectively, with 5 bases between them. Looked up from germline, CDR1 is DFQATT and CDR2 is SNEGSKA (reference sequence). The chain's CDR3 is CSAREGANEKLFF. CDR3 sequence (DNA): TGCAGTGCTAGAGAAGGGGCTAATGAAAAACTGTTTTTT.

This chain links TRBV9 with TRBJ1-1; D not certain. CDR1 and CDR2 (germline): SGDLS, YYNGEE. The CDR3 contains 15 residues. V was trimmed by 4 bases and J by 1 base, leaving 14 bases between them. This CDR3 reads CASSIREDGNTEAFF. The CDR3 nucleotides read TGTGCCAGCAGCATCCGCGAGGACGGGAACACTGAAGCTTTCTTT. Full variable domain (remainder filled in from reference TRBV9 and TRBJ1-1): DSGVTQTPKHLITATGQRVTLRCSPRSGDLSVYWYQQSLDQGLQFLIQYYNGEERAKGNILERFSAQQFPDLHSELNLSSLELGDSALYFCASSIREDGNTEAFFGQGTRLTVV.